The source of this T cell receptor (beta chain) is a study of OX40 agonist ivuxolimab in advanced cancers. At the level of the whole study: The costimulatory receptor OX40 (CD134) was targeted by ivuxolimab, a fully human IgG2 agonistic monoclonal antibody. Intravenous ivuxolimab was administered to patients every 2 weeks at six dose levels: 0.01, 0.1, 0.3, 1.5, 3 and 10 mg/kg. Among the 50 to 55 dose-escalation patients, around 19 had hepatocellular carcinoma, approximately 15 melanoma, 9 renal cell carcinoma and 9 head and neck cancer. A male proportion of roughly 80% and a mean age of about 60 years, ranging from 23 to 79, were recorded for the dose-escalation cohort. Prior anti-PD-1, anti-PD-L1 or anti-CTLA-4 therapy was permitted, and checkpoint inhibitors had been received by more than 35% of dose-escalation patients. Partial responses occurred in three dose-escalation patients, of whom one had hepatocellular carcinoma and two had cutaneous melanoma. Peripheral TCRbeta sequencing aimed to test whether ivuxolimab altered TCR sequence diversity and caused clonal T-cell expansion. The paper reports the monotherapy dose-escalation portion (N = 52 patients) of the phase I ivuxolimab trial. Beyond this particular receptor, the publication reports: Antigen specificity was not determined for the clonally expanded peripheral T cells. Partial responders in the 0.1-3.0 mg/kg groups had among the lowest normalized peripheral clonal expansion, especially among CD8+ T cells. Low levels of normalized T-cell clonal expansion were also seen in some patients who did not respond. At doses from 0.1 to 3.0 mg/kg, clonal expansion was seen in both CD4+ and CD8+ blood T cells between baseline and week 6. After ivuxolimab, more expanded clones were found on average in CD8+ T cells than in CD4+ T cells.

To sequence the TCRbeta CDR3 region, genomic DNA was isolated from the sorted cells. The immunoSEQ Assay was used for sequencing of TCRbeta CDR3 regions. Sourced from immuneACCESS, this table was stored by TCRdb with only in-frame sequences that have V and J called. A share of the clones is absent; for the studies checked, an unresolved V gene accounts for under half, and the remainder has no known explanation. This sample lists roughly 90,000 clones; approximately 85% were detected once. The leading ten clones occupy 0.22% of the sample. The trial excluded patients who had a history of autoimmune disease or were on systemic immunosuppression. Peripheral blood for TCR sequencing was collected from all dose cohorts at baseline, on cycle 4 day 1, and on cycle 7 day 1. The samples were taken from a phase I, first-in-human, multicenter, open-label dose-escalation trial of ivuxolimab. Adults with locally advanced or metastatic melanoma, renal cell carcinoma, hepatocellular carcinoma or head and neck squamous cell carcinoma were enrolled in the trial. CD4+ and CD8+ T cells were sorted separately from peripheral blood before TCR sequencing.

From a lookup of the germline V gene, CDR1 and CDR2 are WSHSY and SAAADI. The cysteine opens and the phenylalanine closes a CDR3 of 17 amino acids. The kept DNA is CDR3 alone, 51 bases in frame from the first base. For this chain, trimming is 4 bases at the V end and 3 bases at the J end, and the number of junction bases without a gene match is 9. Comments on this clone: Its antigen remains unidentified. Base-call qualities are not available, and no considerably larger clone is one nucleotide away.

Source: CD4+ or CD8+ T cells sorted from blood, taken in a trial of the OX40 agonist ivuxolimab. This sequence was found in an adult with an advanced solid tumor such as melanoma, head and neck, liver or kidney cancer. The V and J segments used are TRBV10-2 and TRBJ2-4, with 10 bases matching TRBD2. The encoded CDR3 is CASSVEREGWFKNIQYF. The nucleotide sequence is given as TGCGCCAGCAGTGTCGAGCGGGAGGGCTGGTTCAAAAACATTCAGTACTTC.